The rows below give T cell receptor beta chains drawn from one sample of a study of T-cell reconstitution after alpha-beta-depleted transplantation in children. TCRdb redid the calling of the PCR reads with MiXCR, one entry per CDR3 protein. The top ten hold around 4.5% of the sample, which has about 870,000 distinct CDR3 sequences, about 16% seen once. The sample was PBMCs, mostly from graft donor cells, taken 360 days after TCRalphabeta/CD19-depleted stem cell transplant. These receptors originate from a male patient aged 10 to 17 who had a stem cell transplant for acute lymphoblastic leukemia, so the T cells may come from the graft donor. CDR3s leave out the opening cysteine and the closing phenylalanine or tryptophan.

V gene: TRBV12-3/TRBV12-4; J gene: TRBJ2-3; CDR3 protein: ASSSTGTAPTDTQY
V gene: TRBV7-3; J gene: TRBJ2-1; CDR3 protein: ASSLRLAGVENEQF
V gene: TRBV20-1; J gene: TRBJ2-6; CDR3 protein: SAPGQSSGANVLT
V gene: TRBV6-6; J gene: TRBJ2-2; CDR3 protein: ASLRAGGELF
V gene: TRBV7-9; J gene: TRBJ2-1; CDR3 protein: ASSLVGEGQSYNEQF
V gene: TRBV7-6; J gene: TRBJ2-7; CDR3 protein: ASSLISPRKSSYEQY
V gene: TRBV20-1; J gene: TRBJ2-3; CDR3 protein: SARDWGEALTDTQY
V gene: TRBV5-1; J gene: TRBJ2-7; CDR3 protein: ASTRGVDEQY
V gene: TRBV7-2; J gene: TRBJ2-2; CDR3 protein: ASSFPSGRQF
V gene: TRBV7-2; J gene: TRBJ2-2; CDR3 protein: ASSETGTRGGELF
V gene: TRBV15; J gene: TRBJ1-1; CDR3 protein: ATSRDADLLNTEAF
V gene: TRBV27; J gene: TRBJ2-1; CDR3 protein: ASRKAGASGSYNEQF
V gene: TRBV7-3; J gene: TRBJ2-3; CDR3 protein: ASSSSGRVTDTQY
V gene: TRBV6-5; J gene: TRBJ2-4; CDR3 protein: ASSHSVAKNIQY
V gene: TRBV9; J gene: TRBJ2-1; CDR3 protein: ASSVVAGGPYNEQF
V gene: TRBV3-1; J gene: TRBJ2-1; CDR3 protein: ASSQELGDVF
V gene: TRBV27; J gene: TRBJ2-3; CDR3 protein: ASSLRDTDTQY
V gene: TRBV4-1; J gene: TRBJ2-7; CDR3 protein: ASSQAPDYEQY
V gene: TRBV29-1; J gene: TRBJ2-7; CDR3 protein: SVESGDRGFYEQY